The 2 T cell receptor beta chains below were found in one sample sequenced in a study of graft-versus-host responses after intestinal transplantation. These receptors are not linked to any known antigen. TCRdb's copy holds only in-frame clones and misses some; the assay was immunoSEQ multiplex PCR. The data contain 90,000 to 150,000 clones, about 95% of them singletons. Sequencing was performed on unstimulated CD8+ T cells sorted from spleen or lymph node cells, taken before intestinal transplant. Source of these receptors: a human donor who received an intestinal transplant.

Notes on this clone: This same CDR3 is encoded by further DNA sequences in the sample. The chain uses TRBV25-1 and TRBJ2-5; no reliable D call. The CDR3 spans 12 residues. Trimming took off 0 bases at V and 5 bases at J, with 4 bases between the two ends. Germline CDR1 and CDR2: MGHDK and SYGVNS. The CDR3 here is CASSEYSETQYF. Written as DNA, the CDR3 is TGTGCCAGCAGTGAATATTCTGAGACCCAGTACTTC.

The rearrangement joins TRBV28 to TRBJ2-1, with 12 bases aligning to TRBD2. CDR1 MDHEN and CDR2 SYDVKM come from the germline V gene. The CDR3 sequence is 15 residues long. V gave up 5 bases and J gave up 12 bases; unmatched junction bases: 11. CDR3: CASSPPGLAGYGQFF. The CDR3 DNA follows: TGTGCCAGCAGTCCACCGGGACTAGCGGGCTATGGGCAGTTCTTC. The complete variable domain, with remaining parts taken from reference TRBV28 and TRBJ2-1, reads DVKVTQSSRYLVKRTGEKVFLECVQDMDHENMFWYRQDPGLGLRLIYFSYDVKMKEKGDIPEGYSVSREKKERFSLILESASTNQTSMYLCASSPPGLAGYGQFFGPGTRLTVL.